This T cell receptor beta chain was sequenced during a study of read filtering for tumor transcriptome and immune sequencing. Across the whole study: Whole-transcriptome libraries were prepared after DNase treatment. TCR-mapped reads were about 3.5 to 11 million with IR-seq versus roughly 75 to 1,400 with RNA-seq.

From roughly 0.4 ug of RNA, a library with molecular barcoded alpha/delta and beta/gamma adaptors was made. TCRdb fed the reads into MiXCR, producing one record per CDR3 protein. The sample holds 20,000 or so distinct CDR3 sequences; about 20% are singletons and the top ten take around 49%. In germline, CDR1 is DFQATT, CDR2 SNEGSKA (reference sequence). This CDR3 spans 12 amino acids. Trimming removed 7 bases from V and 6 bases from J, with 13 bases in between. Study outcomes and limitations: In IR-seq, single-read clonotypes were about 81.9% of clonotypes but approximately 3.5% of reads.

A note on this clonotype: What it binds is not known.

Sampling of bone marrow took place during active disease in every patient. This sequence was found in a donor at least 40 years old with multiple myeloma. Sequenced sample: a population of CD138-negative cells sorted from bone marrow. This chain joins TRBV20-1 and TRBJ2-1; D might be TRBD1 or TRBD2, each matching 5 bases. As DNA, the CDR3 is TGCAGTGACCGGGGCTCCCTCAATGAGCAGTTCTTC. It specifies CSDRGSLNEQFF.